This record looks at one T cell receptor beta chain sequence and its context. The sample comes from a study of blood T cell repertoires in COVID-19. Generated by immunoSEQ multiplex PCR, the TCRdb table keeps only in-frame clones and is missing some. The table includes 73,000 or so clones, 83% detected once. Germline V lookup: CDR1 MNHNY, CDR2 SVGAGI (reference sequence). This CDR3 comprises 14 residues. V gave up 7 bases and J gave up 7 bases; unmatched junction bases: 10. The sequencing sample was made of peripheral blood. The clonotype was recovered from a woman aged 55-75 years with acute or convalescent COVID-19. The chain recombines TRBV6-6 with TRBJ1-5; 7 bases line up with TRBD1. CDR3 sequence reads: CASIERQGVQPQHF. CDR3 DNA: TGTGCCAGCATTGAAAGACAGGGTGTGCAGCCCCAGCATTTT.